This T cell receptor beta chain was obtained from a study of early T cells in non-severe SARS-CoV-2 infection. In this sample, this clonotype turned up a few times. MiXCR, applied by TCRdb to the 5' RACE reads, yields one record per CDR3 protein. This table has 85,000 to 100,000 distinct CDR3 sequences, approximately 11% appearing once. CDR1 is DFQATT, CDR2 SNEGSKA, per germline (reference sequence). CDR3 length equals 16 residues. V was pared by 0 bases and J by 3 bases, with 17 bases between. This material consisted of whole blood, taken at baseline. This chain uses TRBV20-1 with TRBJ1-2; D unclear. This TCR derives from an adult who was a healthcare worker with PCR-confirmed SARS-CoV-2 infection or an uninfected control (not recorded which). CDR3 in DNA: TGCAGTGCTAGAGATCTCGAGTCCTCAATGTACTATGGCTACACCTTC. It yields the protein CSARDLESSMYYGYTF.